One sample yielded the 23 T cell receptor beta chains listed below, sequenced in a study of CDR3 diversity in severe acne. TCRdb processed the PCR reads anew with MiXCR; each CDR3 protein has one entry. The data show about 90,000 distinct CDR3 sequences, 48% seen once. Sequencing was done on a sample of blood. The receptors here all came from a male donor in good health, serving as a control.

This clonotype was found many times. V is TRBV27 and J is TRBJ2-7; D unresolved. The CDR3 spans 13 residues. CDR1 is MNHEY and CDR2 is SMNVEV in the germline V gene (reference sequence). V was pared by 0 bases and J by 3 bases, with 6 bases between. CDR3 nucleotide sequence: TGTGCCAGCAGTTTATCTCTGGGCTACGAGCAGTACTTC. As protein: CASSLSLGYEQYF.

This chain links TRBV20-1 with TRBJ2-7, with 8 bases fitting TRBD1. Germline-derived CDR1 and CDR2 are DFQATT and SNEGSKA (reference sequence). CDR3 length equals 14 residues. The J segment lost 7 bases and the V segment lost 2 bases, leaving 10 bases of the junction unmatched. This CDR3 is CSARRPQGAREQYF. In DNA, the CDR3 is TGCAGTGCTAGAAGGCCGCAGGGGGCGAGGGAGCAGTACTTC.

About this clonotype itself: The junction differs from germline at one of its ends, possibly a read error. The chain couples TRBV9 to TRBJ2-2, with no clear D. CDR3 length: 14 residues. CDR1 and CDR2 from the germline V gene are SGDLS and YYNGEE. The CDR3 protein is CASSWSGEDGELFF. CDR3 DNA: TGCGCCAGCAGCTGGTCGGGTGAGGACGGGGAGCTGTTTTTT.

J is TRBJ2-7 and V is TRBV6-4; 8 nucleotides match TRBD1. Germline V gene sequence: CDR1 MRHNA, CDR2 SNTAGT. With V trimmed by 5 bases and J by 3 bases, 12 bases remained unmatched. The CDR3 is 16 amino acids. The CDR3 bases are TGTGCCAGCAGTCAATCCGGGACAGGTCCCCTCTACGAGCAGTACTTC. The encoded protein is CASSQSGTGPLYEQYF.

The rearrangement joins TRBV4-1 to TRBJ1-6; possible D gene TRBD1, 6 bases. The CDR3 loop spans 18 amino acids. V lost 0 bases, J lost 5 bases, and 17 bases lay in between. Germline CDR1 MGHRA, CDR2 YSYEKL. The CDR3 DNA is TGCGCCAGCAGCCAAGACGGTGATGTCGGGGGCAATAATTCACCCCTCCACTTT. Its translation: CASSQDGDVGGNNSPLHF.

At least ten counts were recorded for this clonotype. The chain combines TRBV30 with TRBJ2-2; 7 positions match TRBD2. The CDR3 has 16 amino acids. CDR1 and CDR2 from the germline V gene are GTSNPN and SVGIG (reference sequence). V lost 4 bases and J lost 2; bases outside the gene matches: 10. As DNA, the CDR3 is TGTGCCTGGATGTCCATAGGGAGGGCCAACACCGGGGAGCTGTTTTTT. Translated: CAWMSIGRANTGELFF.

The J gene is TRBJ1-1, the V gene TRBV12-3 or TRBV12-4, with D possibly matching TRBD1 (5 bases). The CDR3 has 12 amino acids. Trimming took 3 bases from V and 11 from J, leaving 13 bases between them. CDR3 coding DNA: TGTGCCAGCAGTTTGGCGGCAGGGTGGGCTTTCTTT. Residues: CASSLAAGWAFF.

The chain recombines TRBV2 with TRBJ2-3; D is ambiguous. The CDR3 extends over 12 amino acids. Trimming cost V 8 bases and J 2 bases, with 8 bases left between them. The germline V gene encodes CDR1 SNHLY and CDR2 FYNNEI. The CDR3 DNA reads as TGTGCCAGCCCCGGTTCCACAGATACGCAGTATTTT. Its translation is CASPGSTDTQYF.

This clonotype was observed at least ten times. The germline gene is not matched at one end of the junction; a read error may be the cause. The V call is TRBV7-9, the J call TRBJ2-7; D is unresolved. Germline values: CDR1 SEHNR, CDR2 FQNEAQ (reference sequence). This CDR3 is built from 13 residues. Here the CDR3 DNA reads TGTGCCAGCAGCATAGCCCTGGGATACGAGCAGTACTTC. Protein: CASSIALGYEQYF.

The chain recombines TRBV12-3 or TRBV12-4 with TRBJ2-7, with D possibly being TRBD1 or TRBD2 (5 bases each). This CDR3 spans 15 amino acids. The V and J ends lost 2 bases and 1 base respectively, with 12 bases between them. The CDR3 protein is CASSLWGSRSYEQYF. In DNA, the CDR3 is TGTGCCAGCAGTTTATGGGGGTCCCGGTCCTACGAGCAGTACTTC.

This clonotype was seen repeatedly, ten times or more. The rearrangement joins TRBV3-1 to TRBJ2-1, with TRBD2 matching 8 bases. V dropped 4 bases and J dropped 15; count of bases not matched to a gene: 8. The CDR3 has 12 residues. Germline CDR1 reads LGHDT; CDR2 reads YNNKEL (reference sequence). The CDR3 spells CASSPAGEVVFF. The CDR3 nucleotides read TGTGCCAGCAGCCCAGCGGGAGAGGTGGTGTTCTTC.

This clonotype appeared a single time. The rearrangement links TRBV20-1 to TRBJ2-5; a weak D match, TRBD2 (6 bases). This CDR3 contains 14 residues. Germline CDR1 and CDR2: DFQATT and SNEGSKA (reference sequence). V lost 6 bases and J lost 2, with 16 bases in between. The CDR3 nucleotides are TGCAGTGCAAAGCGGGTTTGGGAACAAGAGACCCAGTACTTC. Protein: CSAKRVWEQETQYF.

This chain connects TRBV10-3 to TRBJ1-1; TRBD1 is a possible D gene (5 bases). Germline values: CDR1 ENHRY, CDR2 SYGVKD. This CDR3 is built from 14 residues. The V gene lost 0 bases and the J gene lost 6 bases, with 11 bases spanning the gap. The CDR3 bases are TGTGCCATCAGTGAGTCCGCAGGGCGTGCTGAAGCTTTCTTT. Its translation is CAISESAGRAEAFF.

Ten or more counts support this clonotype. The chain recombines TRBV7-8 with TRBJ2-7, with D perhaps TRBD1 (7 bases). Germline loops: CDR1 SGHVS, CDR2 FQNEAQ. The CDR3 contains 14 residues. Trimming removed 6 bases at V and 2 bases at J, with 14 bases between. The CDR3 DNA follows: TGTGCCAGCAGTCAGGGGGGCATAGCCTACGAGCAGTACTTC. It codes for CASSQGGIAYEQYF.

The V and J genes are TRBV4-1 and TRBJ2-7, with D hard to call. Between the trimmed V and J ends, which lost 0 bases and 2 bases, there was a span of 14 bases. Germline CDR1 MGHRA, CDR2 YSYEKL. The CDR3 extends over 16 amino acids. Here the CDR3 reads CASSQDGQELTYEQYF. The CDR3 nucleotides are TGCGCCAGCAGCCAAGATGGCCAGGAGCTCACCTACGAGCAGTACTTC.

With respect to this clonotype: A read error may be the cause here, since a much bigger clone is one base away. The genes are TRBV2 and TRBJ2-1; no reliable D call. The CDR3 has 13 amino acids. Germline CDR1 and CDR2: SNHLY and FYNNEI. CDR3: CVSSEAGVSVQFF. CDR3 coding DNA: TGTGTCAGCAGTGAAGCTGGGGTAAGCGTGCAGTTCTTC.

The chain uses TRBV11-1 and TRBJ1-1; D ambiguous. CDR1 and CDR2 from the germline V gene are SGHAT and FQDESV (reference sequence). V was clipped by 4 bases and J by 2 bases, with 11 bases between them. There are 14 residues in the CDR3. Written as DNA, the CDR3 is TGTGCCAGCAGCTCCCGCGGTGGCAACACTGAAGCTTTCTTT. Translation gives CASSSRGGNTEAFF.

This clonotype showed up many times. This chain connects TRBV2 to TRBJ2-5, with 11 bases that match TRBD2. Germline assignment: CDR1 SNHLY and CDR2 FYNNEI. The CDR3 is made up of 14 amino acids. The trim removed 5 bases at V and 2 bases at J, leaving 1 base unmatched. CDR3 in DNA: TGTGCCAGCAGTTTAGCGGGAGGGCAAGAGACCCAGTACTTC. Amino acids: CASSLAGGQETQYF.

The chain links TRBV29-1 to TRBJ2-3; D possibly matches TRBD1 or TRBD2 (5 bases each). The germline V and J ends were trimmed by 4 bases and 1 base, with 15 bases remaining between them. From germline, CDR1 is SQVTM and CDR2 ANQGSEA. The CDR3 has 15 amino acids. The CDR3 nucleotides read TGCAGCGTTGTAGGCAGGGAGTTCGGCACAGATACGCAGTATTTT. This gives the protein CSVVGREFGTDTQYF.

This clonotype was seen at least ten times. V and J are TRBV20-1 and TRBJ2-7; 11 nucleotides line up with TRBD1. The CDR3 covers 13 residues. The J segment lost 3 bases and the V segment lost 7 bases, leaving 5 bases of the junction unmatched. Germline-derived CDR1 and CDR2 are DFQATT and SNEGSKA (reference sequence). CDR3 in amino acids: CSVAGTGGYEQYF. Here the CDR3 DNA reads TGCAGTGTCGCCGGGACAGGGGGCTACGAGCAGTACTTC.

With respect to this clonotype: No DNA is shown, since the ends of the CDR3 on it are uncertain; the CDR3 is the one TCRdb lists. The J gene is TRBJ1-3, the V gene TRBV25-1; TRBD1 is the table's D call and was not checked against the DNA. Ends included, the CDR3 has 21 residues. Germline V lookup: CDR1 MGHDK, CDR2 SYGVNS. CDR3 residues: CASSIYLCSVNWVQGGNTIYF.

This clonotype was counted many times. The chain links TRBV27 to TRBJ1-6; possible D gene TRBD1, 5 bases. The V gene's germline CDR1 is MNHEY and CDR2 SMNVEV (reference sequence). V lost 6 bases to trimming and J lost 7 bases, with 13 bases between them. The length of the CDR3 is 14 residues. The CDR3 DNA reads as TGTGCCAGCAGCTGGGGCGGGACCAATTCACCCCTCCACTTT. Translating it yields CASSWGGTNSPLHF.

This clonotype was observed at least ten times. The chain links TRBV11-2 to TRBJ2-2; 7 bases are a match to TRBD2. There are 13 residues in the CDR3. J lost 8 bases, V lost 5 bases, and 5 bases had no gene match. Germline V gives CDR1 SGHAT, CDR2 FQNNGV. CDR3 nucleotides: TGTGCCAGCAGCCGTCGCGGGAGTGGGGAGCTGTTTTTT. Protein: CASSRRGSGELFF. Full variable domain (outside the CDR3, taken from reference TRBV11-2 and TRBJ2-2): EAGVAQSPRYKIIEKRQSVAFWCNPISGHATLYWYQQILGQGPKLLIQFQNNGVVDDSQLPKDRFSAERLKGVDSTLKIQPAKLEDSAVYLCASSRRGSGELFFGEGSRLTVL.